The 8 T cell receptor beta chains below come from one sample, sequenced in a study of CD39 and CD103 CD8 tumor-infiltrating T cells (dated by TCRdb to about 2018). The library was prepared using the immunoSEQ multiplex PCR assay. This is the immuneACCESS table as TCRdb keeps it, with only in-frame sequences that have V and J called. A part of the clones is gone; compared with another copy, unresolved V genes explain less than half, and the rest is unexplained. For this sample there are around 8,100 clones; over 50% appear just once. The biggest ten clones account for approximately 54% of the sample. Sequencing was done on a sample of CD8+ T cells sorted from blood. Per the publication, the cell subset or site label means: total memory CD8 T cells (CD45RA-CCR7+/-) from blood or uninvolved lymph node. The receptors shown here come from a human donor with head and neck squamous cell carcinoma.

The rearrangement links TRBV4-3 to TRBJ2-1, with D uncertain. Trimming removed 2 bases from V and 8 bases from J, with 10 bases in between. Germline CDR1 reads LGHNA; CDR2 reads YSLEER. The CDR3 runs to 13 residues. In nucleotides, the CDR3 is TGCGCCAGCAGCCAACTTTCCCGGCATGAGCAGTTCTTC. Its protein product is CASSQLSRHEQFF.

The count of this clone is one. This rearrangement joins TRBV9 to TRBJ1-5, with TRBD1 identical over 7 bases. The V gene end was trimmed by 3 bases and the J gene end by 2 bases; junction bases not matched to a gene: 8. This CDR3 has 16 amino acids. Germline CDR1 is SGDLS and CDR2 is YYNGEE. CDR3 residues: CASSGGTGVGNQPQHF. The CDR3 nucleotides are TGTGCCAGCAGCGGGGGAACAGGGGTTGGCAATCAGCCCCAGCATTTT.

This chain links TRBV11-2 with TRBJ2-7; 8 bases line up with TRBD2. The CDR3 runs to 15 residues. CDR1 is SGHAT, CDR2 FQNNGV, per germline. J lost 2 bases, V lost 5 bases, and 8 bases had no gene match. The CDR3 sequence: CASSASLAGPYEQYF. In DNA form, the CDR3 reads TGTGCCAGCAGCGCCTCCTTAGCGGGACCCTACGAGCAGTACTTC.

This chain uses TRBV5-6 with TRBJ2-3, with 10 positions matching TRBD2. The CDR3 has 17 residues. V shed 0 bases and J 7 bases; nucleotides not matched to a gene: 11. Germline V gives CDR1 SGHDT, CDR2 YYEEEE. CDR3 coding DNA: TGTGCCAGCAGCTTGGATGCACCCAGCGGGAGGGGACATACGCAGTATTTT. Translation: CASSLDAPSGRGHTQYF.

This clone was seen just once. The J gene is TRBJ2-6, the V gene TRBV27; D possibly matches TRBD1 or TRBD2 (7 bases each). Germline V gene lookup returns CDR1 MNHEY and CDR2 SMNVEV (reference sequence). The CDR3 contains 20 residues. Trimming cost V 1 base and J 0 bases, with 19 bases left between them. CDR3 nucleotide sequence: TGTGCCAGCAGTTTATGGGGGGGACAGCTACCGAGCTCTGGGGCCAACGTCCTGACTTTC. As protein: CASSLWGGQLPSSGANVLTF.

The rearrangement uses TRBV6-1 and TRBJ2-7, with 7 bases matching TRBD2. In germline, CDR1 is MNHNS, CDR2 SASEGT. The CDR3 contains 14 residues. The trim removed 11 bases at V and 0 bases at J, leaving 10 bases unmatched. The CDR3 DNA reads TGTGCCTCGGCGGCGGGGACTAACTCCTACGAGCAGTACTTC. It is translated as CASAAGTNSYEQYF.

The chain links TRBV28 to TRBJ2-7; no clear D gene. The V gene lost 4 bases and the J gene lost 0 bases, with 16 bases spanning the gap. The CDR3 has 16 residues. Germline CDR1 reads MDHEN; CDR2 reads SYDVKM. The CDR3 spells CASSSAETRISYEQYF. The DNA for the CDR3 is TGTGCCAGCAGTTCCGCGGAGACCCGGATCTCCTACGAGCAGTACTTC.

This clone was recorded a few times. CDR3 in DNA: TGTGCCAGCAGCTCGTCGGACAGGGGAAACTATGGCTACACCTTC. Protein sequence: CASSSSDRGNYGYTF. This chain links TRBV7-9 with TRBJ1-2; the match to TRBD1 covers 9 bases. The CDR3 consists of 15 residues. V dropped 4 bases and J dropped 2; count of bases not matched to a gene: 5. Germline V lookup: CDR1 SEHNR, CDR2 FQNEAQ (reference sequence). Full variable domain (remainder filled in from reference TRBV7-9 and TRBJ1-2): DTGVSQNPRHKITKRGQNVTFRCDPISEHNRLYWYRQTLGQGPEFLTYFQNEAQLEKSRLLSDRFSAERPKGSFSTLEIQRTEQGDSAMYLCASSSSDRGNYGYTFGSGTRLTVV.